The present T cell receptor (beta chain) was sequenced within a study of T cell clones after liver transplantation (dated by TCRdb to 2018 to 2020). In the study overall: Samples were obtained from ITN030ST, a randomized trial in which withdrawal of immunosuppression was attempted within 2 years of liver transplantation. Donor-reactive T cell clones were identified by TCRbeta sequencing following a pre-transplant mixed lymphocyte reaction and were subsequently tracked in post-transplant blood. Third party-reactive TCRbeta sequences from pre-transplant MLRs were also identified as an antigen-independent comparator for donor-reactive sequences. Of the eight recipients, a few were HCV-positive, while the remaining recipients had been transplanted for non-autoimmune, non-viral indications. No induction therapy was given to the subjects, and standard immunosuppression was administered until randomization at 12-24 months post-transplant. Tolerance was defined as complete withdrawal of immunosuppression for at least one year without a rise in liver enzymes beyond twice the upper limit of normal. Blood samples were collected pre-transplant, pre-randomization before withdrawal, and post-randomization after either full withdrawal or failed withdrawal. The studied cohort comprised 8 liver transplant recipients, 3 classified as tolerant and 5 as non-tolerant. The study at large found these results: Conclusions were preliminary, limited by small, heterogeneous patient numbers and non-standardized post-transplant time points. Circulating donor-reactive CD4 TCRbeta sequences fell significantly post-transplant in most of the 8 subjects, irrespective of tolerance or HCV status. Because no allograft tissue specimens were available, donor-reactive T cells may have migrated into the graft instead of being deleted. In two subjects, low numbers of available donor cells limited the measurable donor-reactive repertoire. When repertoire turnover was taken into account, detection of donor-reactive sequences was significantly reduced in 7 of 8 subjects for CD4 and in 8 of 8 subjects for CD8. Donor-reactive sequences declined more than third party-reactive ones, suggesting partial antigen-specific deletion unrelated to withdrawal success.

Points on this clone: What antigen it recognizes has not been identified. Nothing much larger sits one base from this clone, and base qualities are not available.

Using immunoSEQ, frozen genomic DNA was subjected to high-throughput TCRbeta CDR3 sequencing, a process that included PCR amplification, mapping, bias correction and internal controls. Under the source paper's analysis protocol: Only productive rearrangements were retained, and each unique TCRbeta sequence was defined by its CDR3 nucleotide sequence together with its V and J gene. Donor-reactive sequences required at least 5-fold expansion in CFSE-low cells versus unstimulated pre-transplant cells and at least 0.01% frequency. Minimum frequency thresholds were set for each subject based on the unstimulated sample with the lowest template count, ensuring at least 90% detection power. Jensen-Shannon divergence between the top 1000 TCRbeta sequences post- versus pre-transplant served as the measure of repertoire turnover. Two-sided Fisher's exact tests were used to test for changes in the detection of donor-reactive sequences. The clones in this table, taken by TCRdb from immuneACCESS, are in-frame only. Not every clone is retained; where verified, under half of the shortfall comes from an unresolved V gene, and the cause of the rest is unknown. The V and J calls and clone size are taken from that table; D and trimming were inferred from the DNA. The sample includes 70,000 to 80,000 clones, with about 92% observed a single time. Jointly, the top ten make up 2% to 3% of the sample.

V drops 9 bases and J drops 0 bases, leaving 10 bases in between. Taken from cysteine to phenylalanine, the CDR3 has 13 residues. Only CDR3 DNA remains: 39 bases, in frame from the first base. Looking up the germline V gene yields CDR1 SNHLY and CDR2 FYNNEI. The time point label, as the study defines it: pre-transplant. Thawed unstimulated PBMCs were stained for CD3, CD4 and CD8 and FACS-sorted into CD3+CD4+ and CD3+CD8+ populations. Each of the 8 studied subjects was randomized to immunosuppression withdrawal. The Qiagen DNeasy Blood and Tissue Kit was used for isolation of genomic DNA. The sequence links TRBV2 to TRBJ2-3; TRBD2 is possibly the D segment (5 matching bases). The sample in question was CD4+ T cells from blood, obtained before liver transplant. The sequence was collected from a human donor who received a liver transplant. In nucleotides, the sequence is TGTGCCAGTACACTAGAGAGCACAGATACGCAGTATTTT. Its translation reads: CASTLESTDTQYF.